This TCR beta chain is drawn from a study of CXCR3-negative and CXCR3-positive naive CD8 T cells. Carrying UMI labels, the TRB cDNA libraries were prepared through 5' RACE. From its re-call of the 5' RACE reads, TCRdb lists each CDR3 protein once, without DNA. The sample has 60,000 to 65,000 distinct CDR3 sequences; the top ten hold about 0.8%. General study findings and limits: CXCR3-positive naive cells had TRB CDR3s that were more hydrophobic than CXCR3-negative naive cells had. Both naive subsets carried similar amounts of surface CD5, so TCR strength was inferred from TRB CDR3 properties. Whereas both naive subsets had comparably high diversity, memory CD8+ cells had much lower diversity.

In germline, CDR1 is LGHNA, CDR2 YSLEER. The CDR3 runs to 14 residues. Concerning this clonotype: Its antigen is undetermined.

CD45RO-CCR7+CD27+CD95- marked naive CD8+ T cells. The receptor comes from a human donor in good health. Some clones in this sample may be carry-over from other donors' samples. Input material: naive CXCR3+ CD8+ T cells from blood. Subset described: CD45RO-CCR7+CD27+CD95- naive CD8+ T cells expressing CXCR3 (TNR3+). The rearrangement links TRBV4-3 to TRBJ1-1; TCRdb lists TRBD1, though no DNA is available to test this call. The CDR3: CASSQDLQWGVEVF.